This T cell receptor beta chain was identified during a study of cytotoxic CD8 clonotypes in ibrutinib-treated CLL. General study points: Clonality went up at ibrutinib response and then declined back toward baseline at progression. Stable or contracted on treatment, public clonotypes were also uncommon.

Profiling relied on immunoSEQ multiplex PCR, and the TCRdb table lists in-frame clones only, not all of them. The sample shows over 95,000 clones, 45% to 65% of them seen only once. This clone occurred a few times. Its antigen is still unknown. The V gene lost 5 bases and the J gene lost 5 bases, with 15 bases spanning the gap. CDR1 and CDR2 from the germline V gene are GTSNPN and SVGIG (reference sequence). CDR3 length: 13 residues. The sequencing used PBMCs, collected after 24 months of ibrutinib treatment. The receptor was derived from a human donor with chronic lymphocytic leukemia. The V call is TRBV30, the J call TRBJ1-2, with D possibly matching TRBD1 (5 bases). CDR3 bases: TGTGCCTGGGCCAATAGCAGGGCTTATGGCTACACCTTC. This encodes CAWANSRAYGYTF.